A selection of T cell receptor beta chains follows, all from one sample in a study of cytomegalovirus exposure and HLA in healthy donors. Here immunoSEQ multiplex PCR was the method, and the copy in TCRdb shows in-frame clones only, minus some. The data hold over 90,000 clones, with around 85% observed a single time. The specimen sequenced was PBMCs. The receptors were gathered from a man aged 35 to 55 in good health and CMV-seropositive. CDR3s include the opening cysteine and the closing phenylalanine or tryptophan. Each record gives: D gene, V gene, clone size, J gene, CDR3 protein, CDR3 DNA. D genes are given only for firm matches. The size of a clone is reported for some rows only, either as once, few or many, or as a class for expanded clones.

d_gene: TRBD1; v_gene: TRBV5-1; abundance: .; j_gene: TRBJ1-1; CDR3aa: CASRRDRVNTEAFF; CDR3nt: TGCGCCAGCAGGCGGGACAGGGTGAACACTGAAGCTTTCTTT
d_gene: .; v_gene: TRBV5-6; abundance: .; j_gene: TRBJ1-2; CDR3aa: CASSLDQQVFYGYTF; CDR3nt: TGTGCCAGCAGCTTGGATCAACAGGTCTTCTATGGCTACACCTTC
d_gene: .; v_gene: TRBV5-1; abundance: .; j_gene: TRBJ2-2; CDR3aa: CASRKQGEAGELFF; CDR3nt: TGCGCCAGCAGAAAACAGGGTGAAGCCGGGGAGCTGTTTTTT
d_gene: .; v_gene: TRBV4-1; abundance: .; j_gene: TRBJ1-1; CDR3aa: CASSQGSLKEAFF; CDR3nt: TGCGCCAGCAGCCAAGGAAGCCTAAAAGAAGCTTTCTTT
d_gene: .; v_gene: TRBV7-3; abundance: .; j_gene: TRBJ1-4; CDR3aa: CAGRGANEKLFF; CDR3nt: TGTGCTGGGAGGGGGGCTAATGAAAAACTGTTTTTT
d_gene: TRBD2; v_gene: TRBV11-2; abundance: .; j_gene: TRBJ2-3; CDR3aa: CASGLLGAGEGTQYF; CDR3nt: TGTGCCAGCGGCCTGCTTGGGGCGGGGGAAGGGACGCAGTATTTT
d_gene: .; v_gene: TRBV6-1; abundance: .; j_gene: TRBJ1-2; CDR3aa: CASSEAPENYGYTF; CDR3nt: TGTGCCAGCAGTGAAGCGCCAGAAAACTATGGCTACACCTTC
d_gene: TRBD1; v_gene: TRBV5-1; abundance: .; j_gene: TRBJ2-7; CDR3aa: CASSGTGGSYEQYF; CDR3nt: TGCGCCAGCAGCGGGACAGGGGGCAGTTACGAGCAGTACTTC
d_gene: TRBD1; v_gene: TRBV18; abundance: .; j_gene: TRBJ1-3; CDR3aa: CASSRGQDRGNTIYF; CDR3nt: TGTGCCAGCTCACGGGGACAGGATCGAGGAAACACCATATATTTT
d_gene: .; v_gene: TRBV10-3; abundance: .; j_gene: TRBJ2-7; CDR3aa: CAISEARDEQYF; CDR3nt: TGTGCCATCAGTGAAGCGAGAGACGAGCAGTACTTC
d_gene: .; v_gene: TRBV2; abundance: .; j_gene: TRBJ2-2; CDR3aa: CASRTQGNTGELFF; CDR3nt: TGTGCCAGCAGGACTCAGGGGAACACCGGGGAGCTGTTTTTT
d_gene: TRBD1; v_gene: TRBV9; abundance: .; j_gene: TRBJ1-1; CDR3aa: CASSPQGQANTEAFF; CDR3nt: TGTGCCAGCAGCCCCCAGGGACAGGCGAACACTGAAGCTTTCTTT
d_gene: TRBD1; v_gene: TRBV6-5; abundance: .; j_gene: TRBJ2-7; CDR3aa: CASRDRGGAGKYF; CDR3nt: TGTGCCAGCAGGGACAGGGGGGGGGCGGGAAAGTACTTC
d_gene: .; v_gene: TRBV7-9; abundance: .; j_gene: TRBJ1-2; CDR3aa: CASSPQQGIYGYTF; CDR3nt: TGTGCCAGCAGCCCGCAACAGGGAATCTATGGCTACACCTTC
d_gene: TRBD1; v_gene: TRBV18; abundance: .; j_gene: TRBJ1-2; CDR3aa: CASSSGQGYGYTF; CDR3nt: TGTGCCAGCTCATCTGGACAGGGGTATGGCTACACCTTC
d_gene: TRBD2; v_gene: TRBV5-1; abundance: few; j_gene: TRBJ2-1; CDR3aa: CASSTTSAEQFF; CDR3nt: TGCGCCAGCAGCACTACTAGCGCTGAGCAGTTCTTC